The 9 T cell receptor beta chains below come from one sample, sequenced in a study of T-cell reconstitution after alpha-beta-depleted transplantation in children. Overall study findings and caveats: One year after transplant, T-cell counts and diversity came mostly from newly produced T cells.

Unique molecular identifiers were used in preparing the TCRbeta library. Via MiXCR, TCRdb re-called the PCR reads, giving one row per CDR3 protein. The sample lists approximately 300,000 distinct CDR3 sequences; around 7.3% were seen once. Their specific antigens are unknown. Sequencing was performed on peripheral blood, taken 360 days after TCRalphabeta/CD19-depleted stem cell transplant. Receptor source: a female patient between 2 and 15 years old who had a stem cell transplant for Fanconi anemia, so the T cells may come from the graft donor.

This clonotype was observed many times. CDR3: CASSGWTGELFF. The CDR3 region has the DNA TGTGCCAGCAGTGGGTGGACCGGGGAGCTGTTTTTT. V is TRBV28 and J is TRBJ2-2; unclear D gene. This CDR3 contains 12 residues. Trimming took off 5 bases at V and 5 bases at J, with 6 bases between the two ends. The germline V gene encodes CDR1 MDHEN and CDR2 SYDVKM.

This CDR3 reads CASSYLQGMEGYTF. The CDR3 region has the DNA TGTGCCAGCAGTTACCTGCAGGGGATGGAGGGCTACACCTTC. The chain uses TRBV6-5 and TRBJ1-2; possibly TRBD1 for D (6 bases). The CDR3 extends over 14 amino acids. V lost 2 bases to trimming and J lost 8 bases, with 15 bases between them. Germline V gives CDR1 MNHEY, CDR2 SVGAGI.

The J gene is TRBJ2-3, the V gene TRBV5-1, with 11 positions matching TRBD2. Losses at the gene ends were 1 base for V and 2 bases for J; bases not matched to a gene: 3. Germline lookup yields CDR1 SGHRS and CDR2 YFSETQ. The CDR3 is 16 residues long. This chain's CDR3 is CASSLPGLAVTDTQYF. CDR3 coding DNA: TGCGCCAGCAGCTTGCCGGGACTAGCGGTCACAGATACGCAGTATTTT.

This clonotype was seen at least ten times. This chain joins TRBV9 and TRBJ2-5, with 8 bases identical to TRBD2. Germline V gene sequence: CDR1 SGDLS, CDR2 YYNGEE. The CDR3 sequence is 18 residues long. V lost 1 base, J lost 1 base, and 12 bases stayed unmatched. This chain's CDR3 is CASSVRPSGLGSQETQYF. The CDR3 region has the DNA TGTGCCAGCAGCGTACGCCCCTCGGGACTAGGGTCCCAAGAGACCCAGTACTTC.

This clonotype has a count of ten or more. V gene TRBV6-6 combines with J gene TRBJ1-3, with TRBD1 identical over 8 bases. The V gene's germline CDR1 is MNHNY and CDR2 SVGAGI (reference sequence). V lost 2 bases to trimming and J lost 8 bases; unmatched junction nucleotides: 2. CDR3 length equals 13 residues. CDR3 region: CASSYGTGDTIYF. The DNA of the CDR3 is TGTGCCAGCAGTTACGGGACAGGAGACACCATATATTTT.

This clonotype has at least ten counts. The CDR3, as DNA: TGTGCCAGCAGACAAACGACAGGGGAAGCTTTCTTT. Translation: CASRQTTGEAFF. The chain carries TRBV12-3 or TRBV12-4 and TRBJ1-1, with TRBD1 identical over 7 bases. This CDR3 has 12 amino acids. Trimming removed 6 bases from V and 8 bases from J; junction bases left unmatched: 6.

This clonotype was counted ten times or more. The genes are TRBV6-2 or TRBV6-3 and TRBJ1-1; D uncertain. CDR1 is MNHEY, CDR2 SVGEGT, per germline. The CDR3 runs 13 residues. V lost 0 bases to trimming and J lost 5 bases, with 7 bases between them. Here the CDR3 DNA reads TGTGCCAGCAGTTACTCGAGGCAGACTGAAGCTTTCTTT. It specifies CASSYSRQTEAFF.

This rearrangement joins TRBV7-2 to TRBJ1-5, with a tentative D call TRBD1 (6 bases). V lost 3 bases and J 3 bases, leaving 9 bases between the germline ends. CDR3 length equals 14 residues. CDR1 and CDR2 (germline): SGHTA, FQGNSA. The CDR3: CASSFGQLNQPQHF. In DNA form, the CDR3 reads TGTGCCAGCAGCTTCGGACAGCTCAATCAGCCCCAGCATTTT.

In its sample, this clonotype was seen many times. Here the CDR3 DNA reads TGTGCCAGCAGCTTAGCCCCGGGAGCTTACAATGAGCAGTTCTTC. It codes for CASSLAPGAYNEQFF. The chain carries TRBV11-2 and TRBJ2-1, with a tentative D call TRBD2 (6 bases). Germline assignment: CDR1 SGHAT and CDR2 FQNNGV. The V end lost 1 base, the J end lost 4 bases, and 11 bases lay between the germline ends. The CDR3 is 15 amino acids.